A selection of T cell receptor beta chains follows, all from one sample in a study of beta chain features in type 1 diabetes. The table came from immunoSEQ multiplex PCR; TCRdb's copy has only in-frame clones and leaves some out. The sample holds 300,000 to 350,000 clones, about 20% seen once. The sample consisted of naive CD4+ T cells from blood. All receptors derive from a woman between 18 and 30 years old in good health. Each CDR3 is given with its conserved first and last residue.

TRBV6-6,TRBJ1-2,CASSLQGTDGYTF
TRBV30,TRBJ1-1,CAWSVLPGWGPHEAFF
TRBV6-5,TRBJ2-1,CASRGYSSYNEQFF
TRBV2,TRBJ1-4,CASSAGVEEKLFF
TRBV30,TRBJ1-5,CAWSTGDNQPQHF
TRBV2,TRBJ2-7,CASSEDWTVTYEQYF
TRBV30,TRBJ1-2,CAWSIIRVYGYTF
TRBV2,TRBJ1-1,CASRPRVVNTEAFF
TRBV7-9,TRBJ2-7,CAKTTGRSYEQYF
TRBV18,TRBJ2-7,CASSDRSGRSYEQYF
TRBV30,TRBJ2-1,CAWTMTGAQDNEQFF
TRBV9,TRBJ2-7,CASSAEWGPYEQYF
TRBV6-5,TRBJ1-2,CASSYDNNYGYTF
TRBV12-5,TRBJ2-1,CASGSGLDGSEQFF
TRBV5-1,TRBJ2-7,CASSGTALYEQYF
TRBV6-1,TRBJ1-6,CASSDPNRDSHSPLHF
TRBV7-9,TRBJ1-6,CASSLPRTPLHF
TRBV6-6,TRBJ1-1,CASSTVNTEAFF
TRBV7-8,TRBJ1-2,CASSLGQGALWYGYTF
TRBV25-1,TRBJ2-3,CASSLAGDRDTQYF
TRBV30,TRBJ2-2,CAWQGSGTTGELFF
TRBV18,TRBJ2-5,CASSPPRGTGPQETQYF